This T cell receptor (beta chain) was identified in a study of blood T cell repertoires in COVID-19. Background on the study: Samples came from the United States, Italy and Spain, spanning acute and convalescent COVID-19. T cells, B-cell-depleted T cells, or PBMCs supplied cDNA or gDNA.

Source study methods: Researchers report that nucleated cell counts were estimated from reference gene primer amplification. Assay used: immunoSEQ multiplex PCR; TCRdb lists only in-frame clones, some missing. From that table come the V and J calls and clone size; the DNA was used to work out D and trimming. The profile shows around 100,000 clones, roughly nine tenths of them singletons. Trimming pared 11 bases from V and 3 bases from J, leaving 14 bases between. Germline V gene data show CDR1 as MDHEN and CDR2 as SYDVKM. The CDR3 consists of 12 residues. The TCR originated in a woman aged 55-75 years with acute or convalescent COVID-19. Specimen: peripheral blood. The chain links TRBV28 to TRBJ2-7; possibly TRBD1 for D (6 bases). The CDR3 region has the DNA TGTGCCGCCCGGCAGGGGCGCTACGAGCAGTACTTC. It codes for CAARQGRYEQYF.